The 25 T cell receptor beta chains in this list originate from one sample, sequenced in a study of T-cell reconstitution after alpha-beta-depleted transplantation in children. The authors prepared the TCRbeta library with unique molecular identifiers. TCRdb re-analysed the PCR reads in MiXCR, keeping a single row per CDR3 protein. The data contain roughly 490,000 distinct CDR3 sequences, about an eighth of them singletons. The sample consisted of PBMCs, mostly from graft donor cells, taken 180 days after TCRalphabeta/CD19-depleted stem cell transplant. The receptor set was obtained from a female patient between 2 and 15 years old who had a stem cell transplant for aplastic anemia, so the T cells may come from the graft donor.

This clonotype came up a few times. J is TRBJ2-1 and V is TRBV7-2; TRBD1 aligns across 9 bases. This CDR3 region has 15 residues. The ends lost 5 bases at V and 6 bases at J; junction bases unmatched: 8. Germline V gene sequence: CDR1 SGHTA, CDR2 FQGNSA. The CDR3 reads CASSTGQGGTNEQFF. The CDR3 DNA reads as TGTGCCAGCAGCACGGGACAGGGAGGGACCAATGAGCAGTTCTTC.

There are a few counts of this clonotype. The CDR3 protein is CASRRAGDRTGELFF. In DNA, the CDR3 is TGTGCCAGCAGACGAGCGGGAGATCGGACCGGGGAGCTGTTTTTT. The rearrangement uses TRBV7-2 and TRBJ2-2; 8 nucleotides align to TRBD2. The V and J ends lost 6 bases and 5 bases, in that order; junction bases with no gene match: 8. There are 15 residues in the CDR3. Germline V lookup: CDR1 SGHTA, CDR2 FQGNSA.

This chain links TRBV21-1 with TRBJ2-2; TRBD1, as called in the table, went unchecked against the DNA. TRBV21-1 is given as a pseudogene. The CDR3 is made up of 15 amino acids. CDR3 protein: CASSNLDRFTGELFF. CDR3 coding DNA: TGTGCCAGCAGCAACCTGGACAGATTCACCGGGGAGCTGTTTTTT.

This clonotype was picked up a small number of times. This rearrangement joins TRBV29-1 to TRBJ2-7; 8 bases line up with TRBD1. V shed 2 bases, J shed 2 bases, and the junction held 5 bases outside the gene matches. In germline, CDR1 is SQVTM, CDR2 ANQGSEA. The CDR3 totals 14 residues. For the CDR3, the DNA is TGCAGCGTTGAAAAGGACAGGGAGCCCTACGAGCAGTACTTC. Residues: CSVEKDREPYEQYF.

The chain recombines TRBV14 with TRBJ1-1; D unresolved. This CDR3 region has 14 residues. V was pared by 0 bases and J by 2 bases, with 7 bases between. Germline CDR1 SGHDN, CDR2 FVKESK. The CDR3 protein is CASSQELGNTEAFF. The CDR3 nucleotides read TGTGCCAGCAGCCAAGAGCTAGGTAACACTGAAGCTTTCTTT.

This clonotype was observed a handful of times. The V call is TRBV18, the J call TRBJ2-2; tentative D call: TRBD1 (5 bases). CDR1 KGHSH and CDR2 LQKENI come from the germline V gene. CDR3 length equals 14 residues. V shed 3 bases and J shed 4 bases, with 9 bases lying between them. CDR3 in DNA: TGTGCCAGCTCACCCCCTCAGGGCACCGGGGAGCTGTTTTTT. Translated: CASSPPQGTGELFF.

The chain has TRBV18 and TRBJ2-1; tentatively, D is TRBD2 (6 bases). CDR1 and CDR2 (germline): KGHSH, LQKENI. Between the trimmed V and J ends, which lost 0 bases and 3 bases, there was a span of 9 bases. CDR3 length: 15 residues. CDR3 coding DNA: TGTGCCAGCTCACCACCCGGGCGGGACTACAATGAGCAGTTCTTC. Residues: CASSPPGRDYNEQFF.

CDR3 protein: CASSPSLGGTEAFF. CDR3 nucleotide sequence: TGTGCCAGCAGCCCCAGTCTAGGGGGCACTGAAGCTTTCTTT. The V call is TRBV9, the J call TRBJ1-1; D may be TRBD1 (6 bases). This CDR3 is built from 14 residues. Per germline, CDR1 SGDLS and CDR2 YYNGEE. Trimming took 4 bases from V and 4 from J, leaving 14 bases between them.

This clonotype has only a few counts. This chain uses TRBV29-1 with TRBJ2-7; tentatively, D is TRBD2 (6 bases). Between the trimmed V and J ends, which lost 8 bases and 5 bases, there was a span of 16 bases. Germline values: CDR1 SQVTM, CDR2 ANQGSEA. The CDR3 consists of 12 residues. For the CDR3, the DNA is TGCAGCCCGGACGTTTGGGGGGACGAGCAGTACGTC. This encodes CSPDVWGDEQYV.

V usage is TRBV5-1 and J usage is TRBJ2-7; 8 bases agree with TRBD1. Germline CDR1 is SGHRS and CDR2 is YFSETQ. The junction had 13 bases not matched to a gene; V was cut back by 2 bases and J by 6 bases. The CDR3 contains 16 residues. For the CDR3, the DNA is TGCGCCAGCAGCTTTGTTCTGAGGCAGGGGGCTGTCGAGCAGTACTTC. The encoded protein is CASSFVLRQGAVEQYF.

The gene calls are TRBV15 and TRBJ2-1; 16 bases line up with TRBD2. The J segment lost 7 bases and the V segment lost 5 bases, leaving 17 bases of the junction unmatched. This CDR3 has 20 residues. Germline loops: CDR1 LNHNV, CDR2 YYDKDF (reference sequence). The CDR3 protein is CATSPPPGTSGRAGLNEQFF. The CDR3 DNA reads TGTGCCACCAGCCCTCCCCCTGGGACTAGCGGGAGGGCAGGCTTGAATGAGCAGTTCTTC.

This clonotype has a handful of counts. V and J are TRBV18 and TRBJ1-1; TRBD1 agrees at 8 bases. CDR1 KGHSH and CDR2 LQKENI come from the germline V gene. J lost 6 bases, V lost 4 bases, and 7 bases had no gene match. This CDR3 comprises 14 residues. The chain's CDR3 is CASSRQQGEAEAFF. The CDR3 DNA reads TGTGCCAGCTCACGACAACAGGGGGAGGCTGAAGCTTTCTTT.

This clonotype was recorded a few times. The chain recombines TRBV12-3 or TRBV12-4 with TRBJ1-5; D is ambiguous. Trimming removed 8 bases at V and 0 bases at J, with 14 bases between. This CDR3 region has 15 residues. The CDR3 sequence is CASDSRHYSNQPQHF. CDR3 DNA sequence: TGTGCCAGCGACTCCAGACATTATAGCAATCAGCCCCAGCATTTT.

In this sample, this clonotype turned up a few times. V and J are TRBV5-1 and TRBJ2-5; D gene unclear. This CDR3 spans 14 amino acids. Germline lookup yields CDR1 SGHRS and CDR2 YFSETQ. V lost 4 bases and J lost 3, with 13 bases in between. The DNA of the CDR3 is TGCGCCAGCAGCGCGGACCCCCGGGAAGAGACCCAGTACTTC. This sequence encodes CASSADPREETQYF. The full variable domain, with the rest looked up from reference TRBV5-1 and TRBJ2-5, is KAGVTQTPRYLIKTRGQQVTLSCSPISGHRSVSWYQQTPGQGLQFLFEYFSETQRNKGNFPGRFSGRQFSNSRSEMNVSTLELGDSALYLCASSADPREETQYFGPGTRLLVL.

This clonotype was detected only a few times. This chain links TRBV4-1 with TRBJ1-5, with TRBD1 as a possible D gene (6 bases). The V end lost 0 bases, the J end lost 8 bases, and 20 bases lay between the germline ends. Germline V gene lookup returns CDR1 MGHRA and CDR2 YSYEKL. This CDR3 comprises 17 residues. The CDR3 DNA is TGCGCCAGCAGCCAAGATTGGATCGGGGGCCAAAATGAGCCCCAGCATTTT. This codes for CASSQDWIGGQNEPQHF.

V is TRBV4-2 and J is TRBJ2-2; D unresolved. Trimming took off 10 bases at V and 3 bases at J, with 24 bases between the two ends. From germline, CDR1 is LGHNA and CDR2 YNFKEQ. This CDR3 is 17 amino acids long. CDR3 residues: CAIGPGPGLADTGELFF. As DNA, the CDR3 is TGTGCCATCGGCCCCGGGCCGGGTTTGGCGGACACCGGGGAGCTGTTTTTT.

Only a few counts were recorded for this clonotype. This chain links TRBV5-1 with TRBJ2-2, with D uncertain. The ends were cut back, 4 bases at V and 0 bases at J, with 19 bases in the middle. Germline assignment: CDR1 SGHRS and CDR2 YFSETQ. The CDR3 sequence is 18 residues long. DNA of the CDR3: TGCGCCAGCAGCCCGTACGGCCCTTCCCGTTCGAACACCGGGGAGCTGTTTTTT. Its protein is CASSPYGPSRSNTGELFF.

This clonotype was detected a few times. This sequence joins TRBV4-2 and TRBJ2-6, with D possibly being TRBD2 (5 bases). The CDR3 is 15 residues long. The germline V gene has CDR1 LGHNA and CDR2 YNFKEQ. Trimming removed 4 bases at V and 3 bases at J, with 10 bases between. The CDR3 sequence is CASSPHRDGANVLTF. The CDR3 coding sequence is TGTGCCAGCAGCCCTCACCGGGATGGGGCCAACGTCCTGACTTTC.

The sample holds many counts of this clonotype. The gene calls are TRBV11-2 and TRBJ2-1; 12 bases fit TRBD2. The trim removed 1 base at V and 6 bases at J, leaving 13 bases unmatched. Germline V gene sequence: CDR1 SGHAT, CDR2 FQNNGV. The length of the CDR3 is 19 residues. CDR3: CASSLVPRASGRVGNEQFF. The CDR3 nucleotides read TGTGCCAGCAGCTTAGTACCTCGGGCTAGCGGGAGGGTGGGCAATGAGCAGTTCTTC.

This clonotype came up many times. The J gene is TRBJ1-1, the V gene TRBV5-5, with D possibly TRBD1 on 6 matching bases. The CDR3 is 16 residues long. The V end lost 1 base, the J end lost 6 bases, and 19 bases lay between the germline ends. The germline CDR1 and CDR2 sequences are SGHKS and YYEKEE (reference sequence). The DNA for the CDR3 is TGTGCCAGCAGCTTGTCGGTAGGGGGAGGGTGGTCTGAAGCTTTCTTT. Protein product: CASSLSVGGGWSEAFF.

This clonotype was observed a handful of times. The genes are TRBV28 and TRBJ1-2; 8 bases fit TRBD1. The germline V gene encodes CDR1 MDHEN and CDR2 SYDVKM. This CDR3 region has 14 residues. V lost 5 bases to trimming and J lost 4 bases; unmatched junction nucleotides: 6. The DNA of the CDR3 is TGTGCCAGCAGTCCCGACAGGGGTCCCTATGGCTACACCTTC. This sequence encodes CASSPDRGPYGYTF.

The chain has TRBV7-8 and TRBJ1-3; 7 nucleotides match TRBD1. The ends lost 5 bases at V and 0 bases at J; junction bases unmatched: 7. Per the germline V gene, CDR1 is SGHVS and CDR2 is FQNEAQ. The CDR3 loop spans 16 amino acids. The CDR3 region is CASSPDRVFSGNTIYF. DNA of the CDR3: TGTGCCAGCAGCCCTGACAGGGTCTTCTCTGGAAACACCATATATTTT.

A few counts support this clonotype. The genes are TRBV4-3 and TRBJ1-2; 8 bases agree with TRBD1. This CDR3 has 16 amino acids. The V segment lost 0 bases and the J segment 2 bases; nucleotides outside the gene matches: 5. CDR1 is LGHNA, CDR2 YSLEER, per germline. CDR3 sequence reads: CASSQDPGGLNYGYTF. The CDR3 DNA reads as TGCGCCAGCAGCCAAGATCCAGGGGGCCTAAACTATGGCTACACCTTC.

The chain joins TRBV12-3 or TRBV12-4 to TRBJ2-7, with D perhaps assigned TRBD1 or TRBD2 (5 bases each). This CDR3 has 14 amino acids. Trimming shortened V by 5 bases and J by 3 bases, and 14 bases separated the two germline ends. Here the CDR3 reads CASSQPTDYYEQYF. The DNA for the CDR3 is TGTGCCAGCAGTCAACCGACAGACTACTACGAGCAGTACTTC.

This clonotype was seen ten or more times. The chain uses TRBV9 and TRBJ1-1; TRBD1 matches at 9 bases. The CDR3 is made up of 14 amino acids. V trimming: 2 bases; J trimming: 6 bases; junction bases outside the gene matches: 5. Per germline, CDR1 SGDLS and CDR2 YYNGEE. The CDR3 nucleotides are TGTGCCAGCAGCGTGACAGGGGGGGGGTCTGAAGCTTTCTTT. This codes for CASSVTGGGSEAFF.